This record concerns one TCR beta chain sequence. The antigen remains unidentified. The data stem from a study of CXCR3-negative and CXCR3-positive naive CD8 T cells. Via 5' RACE with UMI labels, TRB cDNA libraries were prepared. TCRdb re-analyzed the 5' RACE reads; it lists each CDR3 protein once, without DNA. The listing records some 150,000 distinct CDR3 sequences. Germline V lookup: CDR1 DFQATT, CDR2 SNEGSKA (reference sequence). The CDR3 covers 14 residues. General study findings and limits: When CXCR3-positive naive cells were set against CXCR3-negative naive cells, the former had more hydrophobic TRB CDR3s. TRB CDR3 properties indicated TCR strength, while surface CD5 was similar across naive subsets. For memory CD8+ cells diversity was much lower, but both naive subsets had comparably high diversity.

Investigators sorted each CD8+ T cell subset in triplicate, taking hundreds of thousands of cells each time. Naive CD8+ T cells had a CD45RO-CCR7+CD27+CD95- phenotype. The source material was naive CXCR3+ CD8+ T cells from blood. Subset of the sample: CD45RO-CCR7+CD27+CD95- naive CD8+ T cells expressing CXCR3 (TNR3+). J is TRBJ2-1 and V is TRBV20-1; the TRBD1 assignment by TCRdb is unverifiable without DNA. This sequence originates from a human donor in good health. Some clones in this sample may be carry-over from other donors' samples. This CDR3 is CSARGVGQMNEQFF.